Listed here are 3 T cell receptor beta chains from one sample, sequenced in a study of cytomegalovirus exposure and HLA in healthy donors. The study ran its PCR with 60 Vbeta and 13 Jbeta primers. Clones were sequenced by immunoSEQ multiplex PCR, and TCRdb holds only the in-frame ones, with some missing. The sample shows approximately 150,000 clones, more than 65% of them seen only once. The material sequenced was PBMCs. The receptors stem from a woman in her twenties or thirties in good health and CMV-seronegative.

J is TRBJ2-7 and V is TRBV7-3; 7 bases align to TRBD1. This CDR3 has 13 residues. Germline V gene data show CDR1 as SGHTA and CDR2 as FQGTGA. The V segment lost 5 bases and the J segment 3 bases; nucleotides outside the gene matches: 4. The CDR3 sequence is CASSDGTDYEQYF. The CDR3 nucleotides are TGTGCCAGCAGCGACGGGACAGACTACGAGCAGTACTTC. The whole variable domain, remainder taken from reference TRBV7-3 and TRBJ2-7, is GAGVSQTPSNKVTEKGKYVELRCDPISGHTALYWYRQSLGQGPEFLIYFQGTGAADDSGLPNDRFFAVRPEGSVSTLKIQRTERGDSAVYLCASSDGTDYEQYFGPGTRLTVT.

The chain uses TRBV7-8 and TRBJ2-1; 8 nucleotides align to TRBD2. The germline CDR1 and CDR2 sequences are SGHVS and FQNEAQ. V was clipped by 5 bases and J by 9 bases; unmatched bases: 12. The CDR3 spans 15 residues. The CDR3 spells CASSTWGAGAGEQFF. CDR3 DNA: TGTGCCAGCAGCACTTGGGGAGCGGGAGCGGGTGAGCAGTTCTTC.

This clone came up once. The gene calls are TRBV7-8 and TRBJ2-1; 15 bases fit TRBD2. The CDR3 has 15 residues. V shed 1 base, J shed 8 bases, and the junction held 0 bases outside the gene matches. CDR1 is SGHVS and CDR2 is FQNEAQ in the germline V gene. The CDR3 loop reads CASSLGTSGGDEQFF. The CDR3 DNA reads as TGTGCCAGCAGCTTAGGGACTAGCGGGGGGGATGAGCAGTTCTTC.